The subject of this entry is one T cell receptor (beta chain). The antigen this receptor binds is unknown. The sample holds no much larger clone one base away, and base qualities are not on file. The sample is drawn from a study of blood T cell repertoires in COVID-19 (dated by TCRdb to between 2020 and 2021). Background for the entire study: Samples from collaborators originated in the United States, Italy and Spain and spanned both the acute and convalescent phases of COVID-19. The material from the prospective study consisted of cDNA or gDNA derived from T cells, B-cell-depleted T cells, or PBMCs. Deeply sampled blood TCRbeta repertoires from subjects exposed to, actively infected with, or recovered from COVID-19 were included in the dataset. The repertoires were made available in a free public database intended to serve as a resource for research on the immune response to SARS-CoV-2. The samples were drawn from two sources: the first 160 participants of the ongoing ImmuneRACE study, and 1,000 to 1,500 subjects contributed by 6 global collaborators. Nearly every sample came with metadata listing a de-identified subject ID, COVID-19 status, age in years and sex. Where HLA class I and class II types were available, the types were taken from metadata supplied by the sample provider, not from assay-based typing. Paper-wide results and their limitations: The amount of clinical and demographic metadata varied by source and participant and was provided uncurated.

The CDR3 goes from the cysteine to the phenylalanine over 14 residues. The kept DNA is CDR3 alone, 42 bases in frame from the first base. In the germline V gene, CDR1 corresponds to SGHNT and CDR2 to YENEEA. V trim: 1 base; J trim: 9 bases; unmatched bases: 5. The collaborating institutions used their own protocols to collect whole blood in K2EDTA tubes. For TCRbeta analysis, collaborator samples were shipped as frozen whole blood, as isolated PBMCs, or as DNA extracted from either sample type. TCRbeta CDR3 regions were amplified from genomic DNA using the immunoSEQ Assay, a bias-controlled multiplex PCR. Processing in the source paper ran as follows. Within the assay, amplification of reference gene primers was used to estimate how many nucleated cells each sample contained. Sequence reads were collapsed and filtered to measure the absolute abundance of every unique TCRbeta CDR3 rearrangement. For each sample, productive Simpson clonality was calculated by taking the square root of Simpson's diversity index across productive rearrangements. Sourced from immuneACCESS, this table was stored by TCRdb with only in-frame sequences that have V and J called. A share of the clones is absent; for the studies checked, an unresolved V gene accounts for under half, and the remainder has no known explanation. The V and J calls and clone size were taken over from that table, and D and trimming were inferred from the DNA. A total of 200,000 to 300,000 clones appear in this sample, around four fifths of them only once. The ten biggest clones cover more than 6% of the sample.

The chain joins TRBV11-3 to TRBJ1-1; 10 junctional bases match TRBD1. This receptor was identified in a woman aged 60-70 years with active or convalescent COVID-19. The sequenced material came from peripheral blood. Here is the DNA: TGTGCCAGCAGCTTAGGAGAGACAGGGGGCAAAGCTTTCTTT. Translated, it gives CASSLGETGGKAFF.